This TCR beta chain was observed in a study of blood T cells in healthy people across ages. This CDR3 is built from 13 residues. V was pared by 5 bases and J by 1 base, with 8 bases between. Germline V gene data show CDR1 as MNHEY and CDR2 as SVGAGI. Study-level findings and limits: Naive T cell percentage showed a strong correlation with TCR beta diversity.

Comments on this clonotype: Antigen specificity is unknown. With a much larger clone just one base away, this may be a read error.

Healthy Russian Caucasian donors spanned ages about 6 to 95 years. Collection of around 10 milliliters of peripheral blood was performed for each donor. PBMCs were isolated at a quantity of at least 6 million per sample. Primers used in a second PCR of roughly 6 to 11 cycles were a sample-barcoded 5' primer and a J-beta primer mix. MiXCR, run by TCRdb on the 5' RACE reads, gives a single entry per CDR3 protein. The table includes around 790,000 distinct CDR3 sequences, approximately 48% detected once. Material for sequencing was blood. This rearrangement joins TRBV6-5 to TRBJ1-1; D possibly corresponds to TRBD1 (5 bases). The sequence derives from a man between 60 and 75 years old in good health. CDR3 bases: TGTGCCAGCAGTGTGACAGAGAACACTGAAGCTTTCTTT. Translated: CASSVTENTEAFF.